This T cell receptor (beta chain) was found in a study of brain T cells in children with intractable seizures. Time point defined: blood from clinic visit 5 months post-surgery; TSC patient then seizure free. At least one anti-epileptic drug was given before surgery. TCRdb keeps only in-frame clones here, not all; method: immunoSEQ multiplex PCR. Of 300,000 to 400,000 clones detected, roughly 92% appear once; the ten largest clones hold roughly 5.8%. The germline V gene has CDR1 KGHDR and CDR2 SFDVKD. The length of the CDR3 is 16 residues. Trimming removed 1 base from V and 6 bases from J; junction bases left unmatched: 7.

The chain combines TRBV24-1 with TRBJ2-3; the match to TRBD2 covers 9 bases. Specimen: peripheral blood, collected around 5 months after surgery. The receptor was derived from a boy under two years old with tuberous sclerosis and intractable seizures. The CDR3 protein is CATSDLSSGKVDTQYF. As DNA, the CDR3 is TGTGCCACCAGTGATTTATCTAGCGGGAAGGTGGATACGCAGTATTTT.